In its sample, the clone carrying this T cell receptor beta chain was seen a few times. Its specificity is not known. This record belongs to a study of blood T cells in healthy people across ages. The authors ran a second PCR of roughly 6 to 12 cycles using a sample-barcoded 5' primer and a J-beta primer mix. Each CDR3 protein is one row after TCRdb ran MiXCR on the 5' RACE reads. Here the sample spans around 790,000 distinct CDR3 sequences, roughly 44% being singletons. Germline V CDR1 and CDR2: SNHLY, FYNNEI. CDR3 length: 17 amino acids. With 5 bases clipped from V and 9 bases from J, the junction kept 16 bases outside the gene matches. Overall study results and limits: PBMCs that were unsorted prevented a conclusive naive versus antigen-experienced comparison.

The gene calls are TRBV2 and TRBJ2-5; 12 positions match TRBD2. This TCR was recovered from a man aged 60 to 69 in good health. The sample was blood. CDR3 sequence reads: CASSRLAGALTLSAQYF. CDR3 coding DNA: TGTGCCAGCAGTCGACTAGCGGGGGCCTTGACCCTTTCGGCCCAGTACTTC.